The clone carrying this T cell receptor beta chain was recorded many times. Its cognate antigen is unknown. Described time point: newly diagnosed GD, antithyroid drugs for less than 3 months. RNA extracted from PBMCs served as the sequencing template. The germline V gene has CDR1 DFQATT and CDR2 SNEGSKA (reference sequence). V was trimmed by 0 bases and J by 5 bases, leaving 10 bases between them. The CDR3 totals 13 residues. In building TCR beta libraries, iRepertoire HTBI primers were used together with Arm-PCR of CDR3 regions. TCRdb re-analysed the multiplex PCR reads in MiXCR, keeping a single row per CDR3 protein. The sample yields around 400,000 distinct CDR3 sequences, approximately 10% seen once. This sample is drawn from a study of regulatory T cells in long-lasting Graves disease. On the study more broadly: Graves' cases, newly diagnosed, had used antithyroid drugs under 3 months. Study conclusions and caveats: Persistent disease favored TRBV28, TRBJ1-2 and TRBJ2-5. The analysis examined peripheral blood only and excluded thyroid tissue.

These data were likewise used in another study, on T cells in Graves' hyperthyroidism and ophthalmopathy. That paper adds: The patients, who ranged from 18 to 65 in age, presented with newly diagnosed hyperthyroidism lasting under 2 months.

The chain employs TRBV20-1 and TRBJ2-5, with unresolved D. The receptor comes from a woman aged 18 to 35 with Graves disease. The source was peripheral blood mononuclear cells (PBMCs), collected at new diagnosis, from a patient treated with antithyroid drugs. The CDR3 sequence: CSARDLGWETQYF. The CDR3 DNA is TGCAGTGCTAGAGATCTGGGTTGGGAGACCCAGTACTTC.